These T cell receptor beta chains were read from a single sample in a study of blood T cell repertoires in COVID-19. The repertoire was sequenced with immunoSEQ multiplex PCR; TCRdb's copy has only in-frame clones and lacks some. The sample holds under 250,000 clones, around 92% seen once. Specimen: PBMCs or T cells enriched from blood (not recorded which). The receptor set was obtained from a young woman with acute COVID-19. The CDR3 runs from the conserved cysteine through the conserved F or W. The D gene is left open where the match is weak. Some rows mark clone size as missing; the rest say once, few, many or name a class of expanded clone.

D gene: TRBD1
clone size: NA
J gene: TRBJ1-3
V gene: TRBV2
CDR3 DNA: TGTGCCAGCAGATCGAGGGGGACAGGGGCCGGAAACACCATATATTTT
CDR3 protein: CASRSRGTGAGNTIYF

D gene: NA
clone size: NA
J gene: TRBJ1-5
V gene: TRBV18
CDR3 DNA: TGTGCCAGCTCACCAGGCTCCGGTGGAGATCGGCCCCAGCATTTT
CDR3 protein: CASSPGSGGDRPQHF

D gene: TRBD1
clone size: NA
J gene: TRBJ1-3
V gene: TRBV24-1
CDR3 DNA: TGTGCCACCAGCGCGACAGGGGAAAAAGGAAACACCATATATTTT
CDR3 protein: CATSATGEKGNTIYF

D gene: TRBD1
clone size: NA
J gene: TRBJ1-6
V gene: TRBV19
CDR3 DNA: TGTGCCAGTAGCACCAAGGGGGCTCGAAATTCACCCCTCCACTTT
CDR3 protein: CASSTKGARNSPLHF

D gene: NA
clone size: NA
J gene: TRBJ1-4
V gene: TRBV21-1
CDR3 DNA: TGTGCCAGCAGCACAAGTCGGAGACAGGGGGTTAGAAAGAATGAAAAACTGTTTTTT
CDR3 protein: CASSTSRRQGVRKNEKLFF

D gene: TRBD1
clone size: NA
J gene: TRBJ2-5
V gene: TRBV5-1
CDR3 DNA: TGCGCCAGCAGCTTGAACGGACAGGGGGCAGGGCAAGAGACCCAGTACTTC
CDR3 protein: CASSLNGQGAGQETQYF

D gene: TRBD1
clone size: NA
J gene: TRBJ2-7
V gene: TRBV4-1
CDR3 DNA: TGCGCCAGCAGCCAGCTAAGGACAGGGAGCGTCCACGAGCAGTACTTC
CDR3 protein: CASSQLRTGSVHEQYF

D gene: TRBD2
clone size: NA
J gene: TRBJ2-3
V gene: TRBV5-4
CDR3 DNA: TGTGCCAGCAGTCGGGACTACGCTAGCACAGATACGCAGTATTTT
CDR3 protein: CASSRDYASTDTQYF

D gene: TRBD2
clone size: NA
J gene: TRBJ2-3
V gene: TRBV4-1
CDR3 DNA: TGCGCCAGCAGCCAACTGGGGGCCGGGCTAGCGGGGGGACCTAGCACAGATACGCAGTATTTT
CDR3 protein: CASSQLGAGLAGGPSTDTQYF

D gene: NA
clone size: NA
J gene: TRBJ2-2
V gene: TRBV15
CDR3 DNA: TGTGCCACCGGAGGACCTACTAGTTTAAGCACCGGGGAGCTGTTTTTT
CDR3 protein: CATGGPTSLSTGELFF

D gene: NA
clone size: NA
J gene: TRBJ2-6
V gene: TRBV9
CDR3 DNA: TGTGCCAGCAGCAAACAGGGTTCTGGGGCCAACGTCCTGACTTTC
CDR3 protein: CASSKQGSGANVLTF

D gene: TRBD1
clone size: NA
J gene: TRBJ1-4
V gene: TRBV7-9
CDR3 DNA: TGTGCCAGCAGAAGGGGCGACAGGGGTGGTGAAAAACTGTTTTTT
CDR3 protein: CASRRGDRGGEKLFF

D gene: NA
clone size: NA
J gene: TRBJ1-6
V gene: TRBV9
CDR3 DNA: TGTGCCAGCAGCACCTGGGAGGCGGATAATTCACCCCTCCACTTT
CDR3 protein: CASSTWEADNSPLHF

D gene: NA
clone size: NA
J gene: TRBJ2-2
V gene: TRBV6-5
CDR3 DNA: TGTGCTGGGGGGACAGTGAACACCGGGGAGCTGTTTTTT
CDR3 protein: CAGGTVNTGELFF

D gene: TRBD1
clone size: NA
J gene: TRBJ1-2
V gene: TRBV18
CDR3 DNA: TGTGCCAGCTCACCACGACAGGGGCGGACTAACTATGGCTACACCTTC
CDR3 protein: CASSPRQGRTNYGYTF

D gene: TRBD1
clone size: once
J gene: TRBJ2-7
V gene: TRBV9
CDR3 DNA: TGTGCCAGCAGCGTAGCAGGGGGCCATGGAGAGCAGTACTTC
CDR3 protein: CASSVAGGHGEQYF

D gene: TRBD2
clone size: NA
J gene: TRBJ2-2
V gene: TRBV7-2
CDR3 DNA: TGTGCCAGCAGCTTACGCGGGGGGGGTAACACCGGGGAGCTGTTTTTT
CDR3 protein: CASSLRGGGNTGELFF

D gene: NA
clone size: NA
J gene: TRBJ2-3
V gene: TRBV28
CDR3 DNA: TGTGCCAGCAGTTTAGCCCCCAACTCCGCGGATACGCAGTATTTT
CDR3 protein: CASSLAPNSADTQYF

D gene: NA
clone size: NA
J gene: TRBJ1-5
V gene: TRBV2
CDR3 DNA: TGTGCCAGCCGGGACACCAATCAGCCCCAGCATTTT
CDR3 protein: CASRDTNQPQHF

D gene: TRBD1
clone size: NA
J gene: TRBJ2-1
V gene: TRBV11-2
CDR3 DNA: TGTGCCAGCAGCCTCCAGAATACAGGGGGCGGTCGGTTCTTC
CDR3 protein: CASSLQNTGGGRFF

D gene: TRBD1
clone size: once
J gene: TRBJ2-2
V gene: TRBV5-4
CDR3 DNA: TGTGCCAGCAGCTTACAAGGACAGGTGGGCGGGGAGCTGTTTTTT
CDR3 protein: CASSLQGQVGGELFF

D gene: NA
clone size: few
J gene: TRBJ1-5
V gene: TRBV30
CDR3 DNA: TGTGCCTGGGGAGTCTCGGGACACGTTATCAGGCCCCAGCATTTT
CDR3 protein: CAWGVSGHVIRPQHF

D gene: TRBD1
clone size: NA
J gene: TRBJ1-2
V gene: TRBV25-1
CDR3 DNA: TGTGCCAGCAGTGATACAGGGGCAGGATCTGGCTACACCTTC
CDR3 protein: CASSDTGAGSGYTF

D gene: TRBD1
clone size: NA
J gene: TRBJ1-1
V gene: TRBV28
CDR3 DNA: TGTGCCAGCACGGGAGGGGGCATGAACACTGAAGCTTTCTTT
CDR3 protein: CASTGGGMNTEAFF

D gene: TRBD1
clone size: NA
J gene: TRBJ2-3
V gene: TRBV5-4
CDR3 DNA: TGTGCCAGCAGCCGGTACCTTACGGGACAGAGCACAGATACGCAGTATTTT
CDR3 protein: CASSRYLTGQSTDTQYF

D gene: NA
clone size: NA
J gene: TRBJ2-7
V gene: TRBV24-1
CDR3 DNA: TGTGCCACCAGTGATCCCGGAACAGGGTACGAGCAGTACTTC
CDR3 protein: CATSDPGTGYEQYF

D gene: NA
clone size: NA
J gene: TRBJ1-4
V gene: TRBV5-4
CDR3 DNA: TGTGCCAGCAGCGAGCACGTGGGACTGAATGAAAAACTGTTTTTT
CDR3 protein: CASSEHVGLNEKLFF

D gene: NA
clone size: NA
J gene: TRBJ2-1
V gene: TRBV2
CDR3 DNA: TGTGCCAGCAGTGAAGCTCGGGGATACAATGAGCAGTTCTTC
CDR3 protein: CASSEARGYNEQFF

D gene: NA
clone size: NA
J gene: TRBJ1-2
V gene: TRBV19
CDR3 DNA: TGTGCCAGTAGTATCCCAGGGGTCTATGGCTACACCTTC
CDR3 protein: CASSIPGVYGYTF

D gene: NA
clone size: NA
J gene: TRBJ2-7
V gene: TRBV27
CDR3 DNA: TGTGCCAGCAGTCCCAGAGAGGGAACCTACGAGCAGTACTTC
CDR3 protein: CASSPREGTYEQYF

D gene: NA
clone size: NA
J gene: TRBJ1-5
V gene: TRBV27
CDR3 DNA: TGTGCCAGCAGTTTCAAAACACCGAGCAATCAGCCCCAGCATTTT
CDR3 protein: CASSFKTPSNQPQHF